The rows below give T cell receptor beta chains drawn from one sample of a study of shared clonotypes between healthy human individuals. Assay used: immunoSEQ multiplex PCR; TCRdb lists only in-frame clones, some missing. Of about 1.1 million clones listed, 77% are singletons. The sequenced material came from memory CD4+ T cells from PBMCs. The receptors here all came from a man younger than 35 in good health. Some clones in this sample may be carry-over from other donors' samples. Each CDR3 is given with its conserved first and last residue. A D gene is named only where the DNA matches it firmly. The size of a clone is reported for some rows only, either as once, few or many, or as a class for expanded clones.

TRBJ1-2	-	-	TRBV19	TGTGCCAGTAGTGTACCCGGGCTAACCCTCGGAGGCTACACCTTC	CASSVPGLTLGGYTF
TRBJ2-1	-	TRBD2	TRBV28	TGTGCCAGCGGAGGTACTAGCGGGAATGAGCAGTTCTTC	CASGGTSGNEQFF
TRBJ1-1	-	TRBD1	TRBV9	TGTGCCAGCAGCCAGGGACAGGGGGCGCGTTACACTGAAGCTTTCTTT	CASSQGQGARYTEAFF
TRBJ1-6	-	-	TRBV9	TGTGCCAGCAGCACGGGACATAGCTCCTATAATTCACCCCTCCACTTT	CASSTGHSSYNSPLHF
TRBJ2-7	-	TRBD1	TRBV28	TGTGCCAGCAGCCCATCGGGACAGGGATCCTACGAGCAGTACTTC	CASSPSGQGSYEQYF
TRBJ2-5	few	-	TRBV30	TGTGCCTGGAGTGAGGAGACCCAGTACTTC	CAWSEETQYF
TRBJ1-5	-	TRBD1	TRBV18	TGTGCCAGCCAGGGACAGCTCAATCAGCCCCAGCATTTT	CASQGQLNQPQHF
TRBJ2-4	-	-	TRBV18	TGTGCCAGCTCACCACCGGAAAGGTGGCACATTCAGTACTTC	CASSPPERWHIQYF
TRBJ2-3	-	TRBD1	TRBV5-6	TGTGCCAGCAGAAGGACCGGGACAGGGGGCCGAGATACGCAGTATTTT	CASRRTGTGGRDTQYF
TRBJ1-1	-	-	TRBV6-5	TGTGCCAGCAGTTACTCTCGGGCAAACACTGAAGCTTTCTTT	CASSYSRANTEAFF
TRBJ2-4	-	-	TRBV28	TGTGCCAGCAATGGGGTGTGGAGTGGAAACATTCAGTACTTC	CASNGVWSGNIQYF
TRBJ1-4	-	-	TRBV27	TGTGCCAGCAGTCCCTTACCATGGCAGGGGATTAATGAAAAACTGTTTTTT	CASSPLPWQGINEKLFF
TRBJ2-1	once	TRBD1	TRBV19	TGTGCCAGTAGTACGCTAAGACAGGGGGGACAGTTCTTC	CASSTLRQGGQFF
TRBJ2-7	-	-	TRBV30	TGTGCCTGGAGTGTGGCCGGGAGCCTCGGGGGAAGGGTCTACGAGCAGTACTTC	CAWSVAGSLGGRVYEQYF
TRBJ2-1	-	-	TRBV28	TGTGCCAGCAAACCGGGGGGCCCTCGGCGTGTGTTCTTC	CASKPGGPRRVFF
TRBJ2-7	-	TRBD2	TRBV4-2	TGTGCCAGCAAACTGGGTACTAGCGGGAGTGGGGAGCAGTACTTC	CASKLGTSGSGEQYF
TRBJ1-4	-	-	TRBV7-9	TGTGCCAGCAGTCTTGAAACAGGGACAAGTGAAAAACTGTTTTTT	CASSLETGTSEKLFF
TRBJ2-3	-	-	TRBV11-3	TGTGCCAGCAGCTTAAGGGCAGATACGCAGTATTTT	CASSLRADTQYF
TRBJ2-3	few	-	TRBV29-1	TGCAGCTCGGGTCCGGATAGCACAGATACGCAGTATTTT	CSSGPDSTDTQYF
TRBJ1-3	-	TRBD1	TRBV5-1	TGCGCCAGCAGCTTGGATCCGACAGGGACAGGAAACACCATATATTTT	CASSLDPTGTGNTIYF
TRBJ2-1	-	-	TRBV4-2	TGTGCCAGCAGCGGCGGCGGGACTCTTCTTAATGAGCAGTTCTTC	CASSGGGTLLNEQFF
TRBJ1-2	-	-	TRBV30	TGTGCCTGGAGTGCGGGCAACGGACGGGCCTACACCTTC	CAWSAGNGRAYTF
TRBJ2-1	few	TRBD1	TRBV5-4	TGTGCCAGCAGCTGGACCGGGACAGGGGGCAATGAGCAGTTCTTC	CASSWTGTGGNEQFF
TRBJ2-3	-	-	TRBV28	TGTGCCAGCAGTTTAGAAGCAGATACGCAGTATTTT	CASSLEADTQYF
TRBJ1-1	-	-	TRBV6-1	TGTGCCAGCCCCCCGAGGGGTGGGAACACTGAAGCTTTCTTT	CASPPRGGNTEAFF
TRBJ1-4	-	-	TRBV2	TGTGCCAGCAGCGCGGGCTCCCATAATGAAAAACTGTTTTTT	CASSAGSHNEKLFF
TRBJ2-1	-	-	TRBV5-1	TGCGCCAGCAGCCACTTCGCGGTTAGGGGGAGTTTGAACAATGAGCAGTTCTTC	CASSHFAVRGSLNNEQFF
TRBJ1-1	-	TRBD1	TRBV4-1	TGCGCCAGCAGCCATCCAACAGGGGACTTTGAAGCTTTCTTT	CASSHPTGDFEAFF
TRBJ2-7	many	-	TRBV28	TGTGCCAGCCGAGGTTCCCTTCCCCACGAGCAGTACTTC	CASRGSLPHEQYF
TRBJ2-1	-	TRBD2	TRBV30	TGTGCCTGGAACCCGGGACTAGCGGGAGGGGGTGAGCAGTTCTTC	CAWNPGLAGGGEQFF
TRBJ2-7	many	TRBD2	TRBV6-5	TGTGCCAGCAGAGCCCCCGGGACTAACTCTCTCGAGCAGTACTTC	CASRAPGTNSLEQYF
TRBJ2-5	few	TRBD1	TRBV7-9	TGTGCCAACTCACGGACAGGGGAGGAGTACCAGTACTTC	CANSRTGEEYQYF
TRBJ1-5	-	-	TRBV7-9	TGTGCCAGCAGCTTAGGCGGGGTCAATCAGCCCCAGCATTTT	CASSLGGVNQPQHF
TRBJ1-4	-	-	TRBV4-2	TGTGCCAGCAGCCAAGAACTCCGGGCCTCACCGAATGAAAAACTGTTTTTT	CASSQELRASPNEKLFF
TRBJ2-3	-	-	TRBV27	TGTGCCAGCAGCCCCCAGACAGATACGCAGTATTTT	CASSPQTDTQYF
TRBJ1-4	-	-	TRBV5-4	TGTGCCAGCAGCTCCGGGTTCAATGAAAAACTGTTTTTT	CASSSGFNEKLFF
TRBJ2-7	-	-	TRBV18	TGTGCCAGCTCACCCGGGACCGAAGTCTCCTACGAGCAGTACTTC	CASSPGTEVSYEQYF
TRBJ1-2	-	TRBD1	TRBV11-2	TGTGCCAGCAGCTGGGACAGCTATGGCTACACCTTC	CASSWDSYGYTF
TRBJ2-5	-	-	TRBV7-2	TGTGCCAGCAGCTTAGAGGGGGGCAGCCAAGGGACCCAGTACTTC	CASSLEGGSQGTQYF
TRBJ1-1	-	-	TRBV19	TGTGCCAGTAGTATAGTGACAGGCCCCCGGATGAACACTGAAGCTTTCTTT	CASSIVTGPRMNTEAFF
TRBJ2-2	-	TRBD2	TRBV7-6	TGTGCCAGCAGCTTCTTAAGGACTAGCGGAAGCACCGGGGAGCTGTTTTTT	CASSFLRTSGSTGELFF
TRBJ2-4	-	-	TRBV28	TGTGCCAGCAGCCTGGGGGGGCCGGGGAACATTCAGTACTTC	CASSLGGPGNIQYF
TRBJ2-1	-	-	TRBV28	TGTGCCAGCAGTTCACAGGGTAGTGAGCAGTTCTTC	CASSSQGSEQFF
TRBJ1-5	few	-	TRBV19	TGTGCCACTAACGCGGACACGACAAGCAATCAGCCCCAGCATTTT	CATNADTTSNQPQHF
TRBJ1-5	-	-	TRBV2	TGTGCCAGCAGTGAGACAACTGAAAATCAGCCCCAGCATTTT	CASSETTENQPQHF
TRBJ1-2	few	-	TRBV27	TGTGCCAGCAGTTCAGGATTCTATGGCTACACCTTC	CASSSGFYGYTF
TRBJ1-2	-	-	TRBV5-6	TGTGCCAGCAGCCCGTTCTGGGAGGGAAAGGATGGCTACACCTTC	CASSPFWEGKDGYTF
TRBJ2-2	-	-	TRBV28	TGTGCCAGCAGTTTCAACGGTCCCATCAGGGGGGAGCTGTTTTTT	CASSFNGPIRGELFF
TRBJ1-4	-	-	TRBV18	TGTGCCAGCTCACCACCCCAGGGGAAGAGAGAAAAACTGTTTTTT	CASSPPQGKREKLFF
TRBJ1-2	few	TRBD1	TRBV9	TGTGCCAGCAGCGAGCGACAGGGCGGCTACACCTTC	CASSERQGGYTF
TRBJ2-1	-	-	TRBV5-6	TGTGCCAGCAGCTTCGACAACACAATCAATGAGCAGTTCTTC	CASSFDNTINEQFF
TRBJ1-3	-	TRBD1	TRBV5-1	TGCGCCAGCAGCTTGGCCAACAGGGGAACCTCTGGAAACACCATATATTTT	CASSLANRGTSGNTIYF
TRBJ1-2	-	TRBD1	TRBV28	TGTGCCAGCAGTTGGGATGGGACAGGGGATGGCTACACCTTC	CASSWDGTGDGYTF
TRBJ1-1	-	-	TRBV4-1	TGCGCCAGCAGGACTCAGGGGCGGGCCCTTGAAGCTTTCTTT	CASRTQGRALEAFF